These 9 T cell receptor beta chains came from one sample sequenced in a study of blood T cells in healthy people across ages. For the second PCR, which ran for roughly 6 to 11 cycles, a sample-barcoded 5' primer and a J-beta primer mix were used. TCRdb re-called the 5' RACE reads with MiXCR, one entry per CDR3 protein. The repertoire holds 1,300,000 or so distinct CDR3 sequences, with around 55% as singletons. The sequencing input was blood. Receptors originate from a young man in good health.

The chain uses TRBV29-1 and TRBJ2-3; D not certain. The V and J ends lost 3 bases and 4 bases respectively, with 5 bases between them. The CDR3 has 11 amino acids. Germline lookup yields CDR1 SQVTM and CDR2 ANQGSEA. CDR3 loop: CSVDLPDTQYF. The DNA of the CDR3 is TGCAGCGTTGATTTACCAGATACGCAGTATTTT.

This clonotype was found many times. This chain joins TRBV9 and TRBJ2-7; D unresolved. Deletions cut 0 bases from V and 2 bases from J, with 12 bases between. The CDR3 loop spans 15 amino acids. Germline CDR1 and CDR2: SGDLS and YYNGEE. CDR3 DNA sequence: TGTGCCAGCAGCGTAGCTCTCGGGCTAACCTACGAGCAGTACTTC. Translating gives CASSVALGLTYEQYF.

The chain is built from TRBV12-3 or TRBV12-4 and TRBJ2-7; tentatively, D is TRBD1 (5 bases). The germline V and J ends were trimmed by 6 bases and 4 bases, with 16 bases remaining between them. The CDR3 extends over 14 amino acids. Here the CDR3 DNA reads TGTGCCAGCAGGCGGTGCTCAGGGCTTTACGAGCAGTACTTC. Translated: CASRRCSGLYEQYF.

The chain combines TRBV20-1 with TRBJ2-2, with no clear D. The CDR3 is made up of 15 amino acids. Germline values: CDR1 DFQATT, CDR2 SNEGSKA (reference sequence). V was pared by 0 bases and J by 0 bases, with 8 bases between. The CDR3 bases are TGCAGTGCTAGAGATCCACAAGCGAACACCGGGGAGCTGTTTTTT. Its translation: CSARDPQANTGELFF.

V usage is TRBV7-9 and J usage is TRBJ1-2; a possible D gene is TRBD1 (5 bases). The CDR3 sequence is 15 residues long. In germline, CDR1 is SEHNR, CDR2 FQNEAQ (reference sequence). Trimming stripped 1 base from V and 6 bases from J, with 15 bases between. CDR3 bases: TGTGCCAGCAGCTTAGGATCGTTCCCACAGGATGGCTACACCTTC. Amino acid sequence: CASSLGSFPQDGYTF.

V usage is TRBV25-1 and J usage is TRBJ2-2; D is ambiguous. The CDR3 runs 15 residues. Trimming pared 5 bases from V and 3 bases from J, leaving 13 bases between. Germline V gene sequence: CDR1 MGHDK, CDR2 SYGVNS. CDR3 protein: CASSSPELHTGELFF. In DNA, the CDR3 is TGTGCCAGCAGTTCCCCAGAGCTACACACCGGGGAGCTGTTTTTT.

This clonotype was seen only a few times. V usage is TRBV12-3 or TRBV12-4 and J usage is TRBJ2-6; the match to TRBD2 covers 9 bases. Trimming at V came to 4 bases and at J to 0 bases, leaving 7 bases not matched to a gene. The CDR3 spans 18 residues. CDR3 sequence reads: CASSSTSGPSSGANVLTF. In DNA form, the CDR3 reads TGTGCCAGCAGTTCCACTAGCGGGCCTAGCTCTGGGGCCAACGTCCTGACTTTC.

The CDR3 region has the DNA TGTGCTAGTGGTTTGGCCGGACAGGGGGCCTACGAGCAGTACTTC. Translated, it gives CASGLAGQGAYEQYF. This chain uses TRBV12-5 with TRBJ2-7; TRBD1 matches at 10 bases. Germline CDR1 is LGHNT and CDR2 is FRNRAP. The CDR3 is 15 amino acids. Trimming removed 1 base from V and 2 bases from J; junction bases left unmatched: 2. The full variable domain, rest sourced from reference TRBV12-5 and TRBJ2-7, is DARVTQTPRHKVTEMGQEVTMRCQPILGHNTVFWYRQTMMQGLELLAYFRNRAPLDDSGMPKDRFSAEMPDATLATLKIQPSEPRDSAVYFCASGLAGQGAYEQYFGPGTRLTVT.

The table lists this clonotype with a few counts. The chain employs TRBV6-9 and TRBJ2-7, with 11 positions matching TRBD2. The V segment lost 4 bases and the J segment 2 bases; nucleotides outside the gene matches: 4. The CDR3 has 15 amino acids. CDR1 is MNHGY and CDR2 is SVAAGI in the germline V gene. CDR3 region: CASSSSLAGAYEQYF. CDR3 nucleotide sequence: TGTGCCAGCAGTTCGTCACTAGCGGGGGCCTACGAGCAGTACTTC.